The entry that follows covers one TCR beta chain sequence. This sample includes further DNA sequences coding for the same CDR3. This record belongs to a study of blood T cell repertoires in COVID-19. TCRdb's table, derived via immunoSEQ multiplex PCR, lists solely in-frame clones and lacks some. The data show approximately 300,000 clones, with more than 75% seen just once and around 1.5% held by the top ten. Germline CDR1 is SEHNR and CDR2 is FQNEAQ (reference sequence). V gave up 1 base and J gave up 5 bases, with 9 bases separating them. The CDR3 loop spans 13 amino acids. The V and J genes are TRBV7-9 and TRBJ2-7; TRBD1 might be the D (6 bases). The sequencing input was peripheral blood. The clonotype was recovered from a woman in her 50s with acute or convalescent COVID-19. In DNA form, the CDR3 reads TGTGCCAGCAGCTTAGTAGGGGGTGACGAGCAGTACTTC. It specifies CASSLVGGDEQYF.